This T cell receptor beta chain was captured in a study of OX40 agonist ivuxolimab in advanced cancers. With regard to the full study: Ivuxolimab, which targeted the costimulatory receptor OX40 (CD134), was an agonistic, fully human IgG2 monoclonal antibody. Intravenous ivuxolimab was administered to patients every 2 weeks at six dose levels: 0.01, 0.1, 0.3, 1.5, 3 and 10 mg/kg. A male proportion of 82.7% and a mean age of 60 years, ranging from about 23 to 90, were recorded for the dose-escalation cohort. Peripheral TCRbeta sequencing was intended to test whether TCR sequence diversity was altered and clonal T-cell expansion was caused by ivuxolimab. Among the roughly 50 dose-escalation patients, approximately 20 had hepatocellular carcinoma, 15 or so melanoma, 9 renal cell carcinoma and 9 head and neck cancer. Prior anti-PD-1, anti-PD-L1 or anti-CTLA-4 therapy was permitted, and checkpoint inhibitors had been received by about 44% of dose-escalation patients. Partial responses occurred in three dose-escalation patients: two with cutaneous melanoma and one with hepatocellular carcinoma. The paper describes the monotherapy dose-escalation part (N ≈ 51 patients) of the phase I trial of ivuxolimab. Overall results and qualifications from the work: Antigen specificity was not determined for the clonally expanded peripheral T cells. Clonal expansion of both CD4+ and CD8+ blood T cells was observed from baseline to week 6 at doses 0.1 to 3.0 mg/kg. In the 0.1-3.0 mg/kg groups, partial responders had among the lowest normalized peripheral clonal expansion, particularly in CD8+ T cells. After ivuxolimab, expanded clones were on average more numerous among CD8+ T cells than among CD4+ T cells. Low levels of normalized T-cell clonal expansion were also seen in some patients who did not respond.

Patients with a history of autoimmune disease or receiving systemic immunosuppression were excluded from the trial. In every dose cohort, peripheral blood was drawn for TCR sequencing at baseline, cycle 4 day 1, and cycle 7 day 1. The samples were drawn from a first-in-human, open-label, multicenter phase I dose-escalation trial of ivuxolimab. Adults with locally advanced or metastatic melanoma, renal cell, hepatocellular, or head and neck squamous cell carcinoma were enrolled in the trial. Before TCR sequencing, CD4+ and CD8+ T cells were separately sorted from peripheral blood. Genomic DNA was extracted from sorted cells for sequencing of the TCRbeta CDR3 region. The immunoSEQ Assay was used to sequence the TCRbeta CDR3 regions. Here the immuneACCESS table is served through TCRdb, limited to in-frame sequences with V and J called. Missing clones are a known gap in these copies; in checked studies unresolved V genes cover under half, and the rest lacks a known reason. The sample table contains roughly 90,000 clones; only one count was recorded for around 94% of them. The ten largest make up around 2.8% of the sample.

The germline V gene (reference sequence) yields MNHEY for CDR1 and SMNVEV for CDR2. The CDR3 has 11 amino acids, counting the end cysteine and phenylalanine. Only CDR3 DNA is held: 33 bases, read in frame from base 1. The V end loses 3 bases and the J end loses 5 bases, and a stretch of 5 bases separates them. With respect to this clone: Its specific antigen is unknown. Base-call qualities are not available, and no considerably larger clone is one nucleotide away.

This material consisted of CD4+ or CD8+ T cells sorted from blood, taken in a trial of the OX40 agonist ivuxolimab. Recombination joined TRBV27 with TRBJ2-7, with the identity of the D gene unclear. This receptor was obtained from an adult with an advanced solid tumor such as melanoma, head and neck, liver or kidney cancer. In nucleotides, the sequence is TGTGCCAGCAGTTTTGGGAACGAGCAGTACTTC. Its amino acids are CASSFGNEQYF.